The clone carrying this T cell receptor (beta chain) was recorded a few times. What it binds is unknown. MiXCR was run by TCRdb on the reads, yielding one entry per CDR3 protein. The sample yields fewer than 350,000 distinct CDR3 sequences, 25% to 35% seen once. This CDR3 contains 16 residues. V lost 8 bases, J lost 9 bases, and 26 bases lay in between. Germline assignment: CDR1 SGHVS and CDR2 FQNEAQ. The data stem from a study of T cell repertoires in cytomegalovirus infection. About the research overall: An indication of both CMV infection and matching HLA type came from public TCR beta signatures. Findings of the study overall: HLA-C-restricted TCR beta clonotypes specific for CMV led the ex vivo response.

The source was cultured PBMCs, collected from culture after CMV antigen stimulation. This sequence joins TRBV7-8 and TRBJ2-1; either TRBD1 or TRBD2 may supply D (5 bases each). The TCR originated in a human donor in good health (CMV status not recorded). Some clones in this sample may be carry-over from other donors' samples. CDR3: CASSSGTVKLHGEQFF. The CDR3 DNA sequence: TGTGCCAGCTCGTCTGGGACCGTAAAATTGCATGGTGAGCAGTTCTTC.